Shown below are 32 T cell receptor beta chains from a single sample sequenced in a study of somatic reversion in DOCK8 deficiency. One-step amplicon PCR with EuroClonality-NGS primers amplified TRB from roughly 100 ng genomic DNA. One entry per CDR3 protein, called by TCRdb with MiXCR from the multiplex PCR reads. The repertoire holds more than 1,000 distinct CDR3 sequences, with 26% as singletons. Sequenced: peripheral blood. Receptors originate from a human donor with DOCK8 deficiency.

By share, this clonotype ranks as medium-sized (0.01 to 0.1%). The rearrangement joins TRBV7-8 to TRBJ1-1, with 7 bases aligning to TRBD1. Germline lookup yields CDR1 SGHVS and CDR2 FQNEAQ. The CDR3 covers 18 residues. The V gene end was trimmed by 1 base and the J gene end by 5 bases; junction bases not matched to a gene: 16. The CDR3 protein is CASSLGDSEHFGRTEAFF. CDR3 DNA sequence: TGTGCCAGCAGCTTAGGGGACAGTGAACACTTCGGGAGGACTGAAGCTTTCTTT.

This clonotype qualifies as medium-sized. V and J are TRBV28 and TRBJ1-5; D is undetermined. This CDR3 contains 12 residues. With 5 bases removed from V and 4 bases from J, the gap between germline ends came to 6 bases. Germline CDR1 reads MDHEN; CDR2 reads SYDVKM. CDR3 DNA sequence: TGTGCCAGCAGTCGCTTTAATCAGCCCCAGCATTTT. Encoded protein: CASSRFNQPQHF.

CDR3 in amino acids: CASSFTGISNQPQHF. The CDR3 DNA is TGTGCCAGCAGTTTTACAGGGATTAGCAATCAGCCCCAGCATTTT. The V gene is TRBV28, the J gene TRBJ1-5; tentative D call: TRBD1 (6 bases). This CDR3 has 15 residues. In germline, CDR1 is MDHEN, CDR2 SYDVKM. The V gene lost 3 bases and the J gene lost 0 bases, with 9 bases spanning the gap.

This clonotype is judged medium-sized. The chain employs TRBV28 and TRBJ1-5, with D possibly matching TRBD1 (5 bases). There are 15 residues in the CDR3. Germline assignment: CDR1 MDHEN and CDR2 SYDVKM. Deletions cut 6 bases from V and 0 bases from J, with 12 bases between. CDR3 nucleotides: TGTGCCAGCAGAAATACAGGTACTAGCAATCAGCCCCAGCATTTT. This sequence encodes CASRNTGTSNQPQHF.

The chain couples TRBV4-2 to TRBJ2-1, with 9 bases matching TRBD2. Germline values: CDR1 LGHNA, CDR2 YNFKEQ. This CDR3 is built from 16 residues. V lost 1 base, J lost 5 bases, and 6 bases stayed unmatched. The CDR3 region is CASSQAISGSDNEQFF. DNA for the CDR3: TGTGCCAGCAGCCAAGCTATTAGCGGGAGCGACAATGAGCAGTTCTTC.

The chain links TRBV5-1 to TRBJ1-1; unclear D gene. The CDR3 runs to 14 residues. Germline CDR1 reads SGHRS; CDR2 reads YFSETQ. Between the trimmed V and J ends, which lost 0 bases and 3 bases, there was a span of 9 bases. The CDR3 reads CASSLGRTDTEAFF. The CDR3 nucleotides are TGCGCCAGCAGCTTGGGGCGGACGGACACTGAAGCTTTCTTT.

By sample share, this clonotype is medium-sized. The genes are TRBV10-3 and TRBJ1-5, with D hard to call. The CDR3 sequence is 14 residues long. CDR1 ENHRY and CDR2 SYGVKD come from the germline V gene. Between the trimmed V and J ends, which lost 8 bases and 0 bases, there was a span of 11 bases. CDR3 in amino acids: CAIGQANSNQPQHF. The DNA of the CDR3 is TGTGCCATCGGTCAAGCGAATAGCAATCAGCCCCAGCATTTT.

By share, this clonotype ranks as medium-sized (0.01 to 0.1%). The V gene is TRBV10-3, the J gene TRBJ2-7, with D possibly matching TRBD2 (5 bases). Trimming took 2 bases from V and 7 from J, leaving 15 bases between them. Germline lookup yields CDR1 ENHRY and CDR2 SYGVKD. The CDR3 consists of 14 residues. The CDR3 here is CAISEPKSREEQYF. CDR3 nucleotides: TGTGCCATCAGTGAGCCTAAAAGTAGGGAGGAGCAGTACTTC.

The table lists this clonotype with many counts. This chain links TRBV7-8 with TRBJ1-5, with TRBD1 matching over 10 bases. This CDR3 has 16 residues. Germline CDR1 SGHVS, CDR2 FQNEAQ. Trimming took 4 bases from V and 4 from J; bases not matched to a gene: 7. The chain's CDR3 is CASSSGTGELNQPQHF. CDR3 bases: TGTGCCAGCAGCTCCGGGACAGGGGAATTGAATCAGCCCCAGCATTTT. Based on the CDR3 plus reference TRBV7-8 and TRBJ1-5, the full variable domain is GAGVSQSPRYKVAKRGQDVALRCDPISGHVSLFWYQQALGQGPEFLTYFQNEAQLDKSGLPSDRFFAERPEGSVSTLKIQRTQQEDSAVYLCASSSGTGELNQPQHFGDGTRLSIL.

By sample fraction, this clonotype is medium-sized. Here the CDR3 DNA reads TGTGCCAGCAGTCGACAGGGACTCTACGAGCAGTACTTC. Encoded protein: CASSRQGLYEQYF. The rearrangement uses TRBV11-2 and TRBJ2-7; TRBD1 might be the D (7 bases). V was clipped by 6 bases and J by 3 bases, with 12 bases between them. Germline V lookup: CDR1 SGHAT, CDR2 FQNNGV. The CDR3 is 13 residues long.

Points on this clonotype: A far larger clone is just one base off, so this is likely a read error. The chain is built from TRBV12-3 or TRBV12-4 and TRBJ1-6; tentative D call: TRBD1 (5 bases). The J call is doubtful: the DNA matches TRBJ1-1 better. CDR3 size: 14 residues. CDR3 protein: CASTRGEANTEAFF. For the CDR3, the DNA is TGTGCCAGCACCAGAGGGGAGGCGAACACTGAAGCTTTCTTT.

Of note for this clonotype: Since a much larger clone is just one base distant, this may be a read error. The genes are TRBV28 and TRBJ2-6; a possible D gene is TRBD1 (7 bases). In germline, CDR1 is MDHEN, CDR2 SYDVKM. V was trimmed by 2 bases and J by 6 bases, leaving 20 bases between them. The CDR3 covers 18 residues. In DNA, the CDR3 is TGTGCCAGCAGTTTAGGGCCGTTGGGCAGGGGGGAGGCCAACGTCCTGACTTTC. Amino acids: CASSLGPLGRGEANVLTF.

This clonotype was seen at least ten times. The J gene is TRBJ1-3, the V gene TRBV30; D ambiguous. There are 14 residues in the CDR3. With 0 bases removed from V and 2 bases from J, the gap between germline ends came to 8 bases. The V gene's germline CDR1 is GTSNPN and CDR2 SVGIG (reference sequence). The CDR3 spells CAWSVLGTGNTIYF. CDR3 DNA: TGTGCCTGGAGTGTACTGGGGACTGGAAACACCATATATTTT.

In the case of this clonotype: This may stem from a read error, because a much larger clone lies one nucleotide away. The chain recombines TRBV12-3 or TRBV12-4 with TRBJ1-2, with TRBD1 matching over 9 bases. The V segment lost 7 bases and the J segment 11 bases; nucleotides outside the gene matches: 8. The CDR3 length is 12 residues. The CDR3 sequence: CASTYRGRGYTF. CDR3 nucleotides: TGTGCCAGCACTTACAGGGGGCGGGGGTACACCTTC.

This clonotype was seen more than once but under ten times. The chain is built from TRBV2 and TRBJ2-7; D gene uncertain. V shed 7 bases and J shed 7 bases, with 11 bases lying between them. Germline CDR1 is SNHLY and CDR2 is FYNNEI. The length of the CDR3 is 11 residues. CDR3 loop: CASNSGGEQYF. As DNA, the CDR3 is TGTGCCAGCAATTCGGGTGGTGAGCAGTACTTC.

This clonotype occurred many times. J is TRBJ1-4 and V is TRBV19; 8 nucleotides match TRBD1. The length of the CDR3 is 16 residues. Germline values: CDR1 LNHDA, CDR2 SQIVND (reference sequence). J lost 8 bases, V lost 7 bases, and 15 bases had no gene match. The CDR3 reads CASTIRTGTFGEKLFF. DNA of the CDR3: TGTGCCAGTACTATCAGGACAGGGACCTTCGGGGAAAAACTGTTTTTT.

This clonotype is classed as medium-sized. J is TRBJ1-2 and V is TRBV28; D is unclear. There are 12 residues in the CDR3. The germline CDR1 and CDR2 sequences are MDHEN and SYDVKM. The V end lost 1 base, the J end lost 8 bases, and 8 bases lay between the germline ends. In DNA, the CDR3 is TGTGCCAGCAGTTTATCTTCGGGGGGCTACACCTTC. Its translation: CASSLSSGGYTF.

V is TRBV24-1 and J is TRBJ1-3; a weak D match, TRBD1 (5 bases). In germline, CDR1 is KGHDR, CDR2 SFDVKD. Trimming removed 4 bases from V and 0 bases from J, with 15 bases in between. This CDR3 has 17 residues. CDR3 sequence: CATSDGDFLSSGNTIYF. The CDR3 DNA follows: TGTGCCACCAGTGACGGGGACTTCCTGAGCTCTGGAAACACCATATATTTT.

By share of the sample, this clonotype is medium-sized (0.01 to 0.1%). The CDR3 region is CASSLGTGGYTF. In DNA, the CDR3 is TGTGCCAGCAGTTTAGGGACGGGGGGCTACACCTTC. The V call is TRBV12-3 or TRBV12-4, the J call TRBJ1-2; D remains unclear. This CDR3 has 12 amino acids. V was pared by 1 base and J by 8 bases, with 8 bases between.

V gene TRBV27 combines with J gene TRBJ2-7; 13 bases align to TRBD2. J gave up 5 bases and V 4 bases, and 14 bases lay outside the gene matches. This CDR3 is 18 amino acids long. Germline assignment: CDR1 MNHEY and CDR2 SMNVEV (reference sequence). The CDR3 nucleotides read TGTGCCAGCAGTTCCGTTAGCCAGACTAGCGGGAGGTGGGACGAGCAGTACTTC. It yields the protein CASSSVSQTSGRWDEQYF.

This clonotype is categorized as medium-sized. V gene TRBV12-3 or TRBV12-4 combines with J gene TRBJ2-1; a possible D gene is TRBD1 (5 bases). Trimming pared 2 bases from V and 2 bases from J, leaving 13 bases between. The CDR3 spans 16 residues. CDR3 amino acids: CASSLRGGPPYNEQFF. The CDR3 DNA reads as TGTGCCAGCAGTTTAAGGGGCGGCCCTCCCTACAATGAGCAGTTCTTC.

This clonotype was picked up a small number of times. The chain combines TRBV6-2 or TRBV6-3 with TRBJ2-7; 9 nucleotides line up with TRBD2. The ends lost 0 bases at V and 3 bases at J; junction bases unmatched: 12. Germline lookup yields CDR1 MNHEY and CDR2 SVGEGT. This CDR3 is 18 amino acids long. Here the CDR3 reads CASSYSYTSGQQLYEQYF. CDR3 DNA sequence: TGTGCCAGCAGTTACTCGTACACTAGCGGGCAGCAACTCTACGAGCAGTACTTC.

Note on this clonotype: Since a much larger clone is just one base distant, this may be a read error. The genes are TRBV12-3 or TRBV12-4 and TRBJ1-2; tentatively, D is TRBD1 (5 bases). This CDR3 has 12 amino acids. The CDR3 loop reads CAGSLGTGGYTF. CDR3 bases: TGTGCCGGCAGTTTAGGGACGGGGGGCTACACCTTC.

By share of the sample, this clonotype is medium-sized. The J gene is TRBJ1-5, the V gene TRBV28, with D tentatively TRBD1 (6 bases). The CDR3 runs to 13 residues. Germline CDR1 is MDHEN and CDR2 is SYDVKM. The germline V and J ends were trimmed by 10 bases and 2 bases, with 12 bases remaining between them. The CDR3 protein is CATIRGGNQPQHF. The DNA for the CDR3 is TGTGCCACAATCAGGGGAGGCAATCAGCCCCAGCATTTT. Complete variable domain (other parts from reference TRBV28 and TRBJ1-5): DVKVTQSSRYLVKRTGEKVFLECVQDMDHENMFWYRQDPGLGLRLIYFSYDVKMKEKGDIPEGYSVSREKKERFSLILESASTNQTSMYLCATIRGGNQPQHFGDGTRLSIL.

This chain's CDR3 is CASSDMRIAPLHF. The CDR3 DNA reads TGTGCCAGCAGCGACATGAGAATTGCACCCCTCCACTTT. This rearrangement joins TRBV14 to TRBJ1-1; D remains ambiguous. The J call may be incorrect, as the DNA end agrees better with TRBJ1-6. The CDR3 length is 13 residues. Germline V gene data show CDR1 as SGHDN and CDR2 as FVKESK.

This chain uses TRBV6-2 or TRBV6-3 with TRBJ2-6; D is uncertain. The CDR3 covers 16 residues. V lost 1 base to trimming and J lost 1 base, with 8 bases between them. Per the germline V gene, CDR1 is MNHEY and CDR2 is SVGEGT. CDR3 sequence (DNA): TGTGCCAGCAGTTACTTCTTCAGTTCTGGGGCCAACGTCCTGACTTTC. This codes for CASSYFFSSGANVLTF.

In this sample, this clonotype is medium-sized (0.01 to 0.1%). The chain recombines TRBV5-6 with TRBJ2-7, with D possibly TRBD2 on 5 matching bases. V was trimmed by 2 bases and J by 6 bases, leaving 12 bases between them. Germline V CDR1 and CDR2: SGHDT, YYEEEE. The CDR3 has 13 residues. CDR3 nucleotide sequence: TGTGCCAGCAGCTTCCGGGGTCCCTTCGAGCAGTACGTC. This encodes CASSFRGPFEQYV.

This clonotype was seen more than once but under ten times. This may come from a read error, since a much larger clone is one base off. The rearrangement links TRBV30 to TRBJ1-6; TRBD1 is a possible D gene (5 bases). CDR3 length: 14 amino acids. Per the germline V gene, CDR1 is GTSNPN and CDR2 is SVGIG (reference sequence). The CDR3 DNA reads TGTGTCTGGTGTCAGGGACGGATAAATTCACCCCTCCACTTT. It yields the protein CVWCQGRINSPLHF.

Sample share makes this clonotype medium-sized. The J gene is TRBJ1-2, the V gene TRBV28; D perhaps matches TRBD1 (6 bases). In germline, CDR1 is MDHEN, CDR2 SYDVKM. V was clipped by 2 bases and J by 4 bases, with 11 bases between them. There are 14 residues in the CDR3. CDR3 in amino acids: CASSLETGSYGYTF. The CDR3 nucleotides are TGTGCCAGCAGTTTAGAGACAGGTTCCTATGGCTACACCTTC.

To note about this clonotype: A much bigger clone sits one base away, suggesting this may be a read error. The CDR3 here is CASGLSGGNTIYF. CDR3 DNA sequence: TGTGCCAGCGGTTTATCGGGGGGAAACACCATATATTTT. The gene calls are TRBV28 and TRBJ1-3, with unresolved D. This CDR3 contains 13 residues. The germline V gene encodes CDR1 MDHEN and CDR2 SYDVKM.

In its sample, this clonotype is medium-sized. The chain couples TRBV12-3 or TRBV12-4 to TRBJ1-1; possibly TRBD1 for D (6 bases). CDR3 length: 13 residues. Trimming took 5 bases from V and 3 from J, leaving 10 bases between them. The CDR3, as DNA: TGTGCCAGCAGTCTAGGACAGCACACTGAAGCTTTCTTT. This encodes CASSLGQHTEAFF.

In its sample, this clonotype ranks as medium-sized. The V gene is TRBV6-6, the J gene TRBJ1-1; D unresolved. V was trimmed by 6 bases and J by 11 bases, leaving 13 bases between them. The CDR3 covers 11 residues. The germline V gene has CDR1 MNHNY and CDR2 SVGAGI (reference sequence). CDR3 loop: CASSSLIGAFF. In DNA, the CDR3 is TGTGCCAGCAGCTCCCTGATTGGGGCTTTCTTT.